The rows below give T cell receptor beta chains drawn from one sample of a study of blood T cell repertoires in COVID-19. Assay used: immunoSEQ multiplex PCR; TCRdb lists only in-frame clones, some missing. The sample holds hundreds of thousands of clones, around four fifths seen once. Sample: peripheral blood. The receptors were sampled from a woman between 50 and 59 years old with active or convalescent COVID-19. Each CDR3 is given with its conserved first and last residue. The order of the fields is clone size, J gene, V gene, D gene, CDR3 length, CDR3 DNA, CDR3 protein. A D gene is named only where the DNA matches it firmly. Where a row states a size, it is once, few, many or the class of an expanded clone; other rows omit it.

clone size: .
J gene: TRBJ1-2
V gene: TRBV5-6
D gene: .
CDR3 length: 18
CDR3 DNA: TGTGCCAGCAGCTTGGAGGGCGGAGGCCGATCCTTTAACTATGGCTACACCTTC
CDR3 protein: CASSLEGGGRSFNYGYTF

clone size: few
J gene: TRBJ1-1
V gene: TRBV27
D gene: .
CDR3 length: 17
CDR3 DNA: TGTGCCAGCAGTTTGAGTGGGGGCTGGGCGTCGAACACTGAAGCTTTCTTT
CDR3 protein: CASSLSGGWASNTEAFF

clone size: .
J gene: TRBJ2-5
V gene: TRBV2
D gene: TRBD2
CDR3 length: 15
CDR3 DNA: TGTGCCAGCAGTCTTAAACTAGCGGCGATAGAGACCCAGTACTTC
CDR3 protein: CASSLKLAAIETQYF

clone size: .
J gene: TRBJ1-5
V gene: TRBV5-5
D gene: .
CDR3 length: 15
CDR3 DNA: TGTGCCAGCAGCTTGGCGGCGGGGGTCAATCAGCCCCAGCATTTT
CDR3 protein: CASSLAAGVNQPQHF

clone size: .
J gene: TRBJ1-2
V gene: TRBV28
D gene: .
CDR3 length: 14
CDR3 DNA: TGTGCCAGCGGGCAGACAGAATCGGGCTATGGCTACACCTTC
CDR3 protein: CASGQTESGYGYTF

clone size: few
J gene: TRBJ1-2
V gene: TRBV15
D gene: .
CDR3 length: 14
CDR3 DNA: TGTGCCACCAGCAGAGATCAGGTTAACTATGGCTACACCTTC
CDR3 protein: CATSRDQVNYGYTF

clone size: .
J gene: TRBJ2-7
V gene: TRBV7-2
D gene: .
CDR3 length: 15
CDR3 DNA: TGTGCCAGCAGCTTAGGGGGCGGACGCTCCTACGAGCAGTACTTC
CDR3 protein: CASSLGGGRSYEQYF

clone size: .
J gene: TRBJ1-1
V gene: TRBV10-2
D gene: .
CDR3 length: 13
CDR3 DNA: TGCGCCAGCAGTGCCGAGTCGGACACTGAAGCTTTCTTT
CDR3 protein: CASSAESDTEAFF

clone size: .
J gene: TRBJ1-2
V gene: TRBV6-1
D gene: TRBD1
CDR3 length: 13
CDR3 DNA: TGTGCCAGCAGTTCGACAGGGGGGGATGGCTACACCTTC
CDR3 protein: CASSSTGGDGYTF

clone size: .
J gene: TRBJ2-1
V gene: TRBV9
D gene: .
CDR3 length: 11
CDR3 DNA: TGTGCCAGCAGCTCCTCGAGAGAGCAGTTCTTC
CDR3 protein: CASSSSREQFF